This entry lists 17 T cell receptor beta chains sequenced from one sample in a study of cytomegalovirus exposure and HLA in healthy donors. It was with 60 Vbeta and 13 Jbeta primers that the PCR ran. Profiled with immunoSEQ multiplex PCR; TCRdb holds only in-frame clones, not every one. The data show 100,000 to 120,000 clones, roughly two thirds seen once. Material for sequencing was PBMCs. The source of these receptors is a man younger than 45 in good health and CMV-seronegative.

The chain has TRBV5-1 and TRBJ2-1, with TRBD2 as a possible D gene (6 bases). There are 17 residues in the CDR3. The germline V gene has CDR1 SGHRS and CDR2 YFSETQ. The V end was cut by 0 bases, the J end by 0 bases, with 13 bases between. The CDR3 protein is CASSLAGGLSSYNEQFF. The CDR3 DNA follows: TGCGCCAGCAGCTTGGCCGGGGGTCTTAGCTCCTACAATGAGCAGTTCTTC.

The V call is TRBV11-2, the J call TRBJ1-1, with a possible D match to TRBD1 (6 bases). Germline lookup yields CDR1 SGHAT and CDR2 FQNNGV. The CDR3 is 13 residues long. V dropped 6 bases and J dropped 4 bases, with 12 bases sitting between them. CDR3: CASSYGGPTEAFF. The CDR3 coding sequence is TGTGCCAGCAGTTACGGGGGGCCCACTGAAGCTTTCTTT.

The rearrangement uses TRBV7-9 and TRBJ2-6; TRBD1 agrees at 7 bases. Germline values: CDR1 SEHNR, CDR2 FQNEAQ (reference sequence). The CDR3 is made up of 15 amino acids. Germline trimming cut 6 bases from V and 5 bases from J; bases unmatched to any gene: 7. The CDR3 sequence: CASRLEQGRANVLTF. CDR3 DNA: TGTGCCAGCAGGCTTGAACAGGGGAGGGCCAACGTCCTGACTTTC.

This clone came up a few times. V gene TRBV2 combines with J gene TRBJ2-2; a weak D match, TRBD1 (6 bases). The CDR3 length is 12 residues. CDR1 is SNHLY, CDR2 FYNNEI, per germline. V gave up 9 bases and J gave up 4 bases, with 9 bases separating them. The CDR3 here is CASSRGTGELFF. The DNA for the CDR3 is TGTGCCAGTAGCAGGGGCACCGGGGAGCTGTTTTTT.

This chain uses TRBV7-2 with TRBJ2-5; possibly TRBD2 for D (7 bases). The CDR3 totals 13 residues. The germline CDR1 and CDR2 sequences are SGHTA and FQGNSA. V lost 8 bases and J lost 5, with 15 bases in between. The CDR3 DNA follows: TGTGCCAGCGGCGGCGGGGGCAGTGAGACCCAGTACTTC. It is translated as CASGGGGSETQYF. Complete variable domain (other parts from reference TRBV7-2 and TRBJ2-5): GAGVSQSPSNKVTEKGKDVELRCDPISGHTALYWYRQSLGQGLEFLIYFQGNSAPDKSGLPSDRFSAERTGGSVSTLTIQRTQQEDSAVYLCASGGGGSETQYFGPGTRLLVL.

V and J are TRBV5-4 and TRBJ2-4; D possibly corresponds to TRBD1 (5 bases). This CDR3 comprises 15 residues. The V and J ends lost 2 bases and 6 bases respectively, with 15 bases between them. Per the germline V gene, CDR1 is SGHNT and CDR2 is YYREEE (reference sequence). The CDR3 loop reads CASSFTGRSGNIQYF. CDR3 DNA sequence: TGTGCCAGCAGCTTTACAGGACGTAGTGGAAACATTCAGTACTTC.

The CDR3 reads CASSGRDTSGNTIYF. The CDR3 nucleotides are TGTGCCAGCAGCGGCCGGGACACGTCTGGAAACACCATATATTTT. The V call is TRBV5-6, the J call TRBJ1-3; D is perhaps TRBD1 (6 bases). This CDR3 contains 15 residues. Per germline, CDR1 SGHDT and CDR2 YYEEEE. V dropped 4 bases and J dropped 1 base, with 12 bases sitting between them. Filled out from reference TRBV5-6 and TRBJ1-3, the complete variable domain reads DAGVTQSPTHLIKTRGQQVTLRCSPKSGHDTVSWYQQALGQGPQFIFQYYEEEERQRGNFPDRFSGHQFPNYSSELNVNALLLGDSALYLCASSGRDTSGNTIYFGEGSWLTVV.

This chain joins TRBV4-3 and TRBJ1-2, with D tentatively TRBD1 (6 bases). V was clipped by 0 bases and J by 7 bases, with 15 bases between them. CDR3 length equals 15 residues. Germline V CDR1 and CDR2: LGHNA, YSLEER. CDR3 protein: CASSQEGSGARGYTF. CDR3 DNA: TGCGCCAGCAGCCAAGAAGGATCAGGGGCGCGTGGCTACACCTTC.

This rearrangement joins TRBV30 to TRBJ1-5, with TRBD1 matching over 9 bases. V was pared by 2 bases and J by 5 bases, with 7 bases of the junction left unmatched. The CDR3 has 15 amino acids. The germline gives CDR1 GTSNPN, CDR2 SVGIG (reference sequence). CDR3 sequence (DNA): TGTGCCTGGAGTTACCGGGACAGGGTTGATCAGCCCCAGCATTTT. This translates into CAWSYRDRVDQPQHF.

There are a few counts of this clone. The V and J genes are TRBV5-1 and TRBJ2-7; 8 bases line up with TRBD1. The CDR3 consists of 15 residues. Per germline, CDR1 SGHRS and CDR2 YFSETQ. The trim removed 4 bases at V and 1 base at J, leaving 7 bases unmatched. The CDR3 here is CASSISGTGSYEQYF. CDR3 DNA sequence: TGCGCCAGCAGCATATCCGGGACAGGATCCTACGAGCAGTACTTC.

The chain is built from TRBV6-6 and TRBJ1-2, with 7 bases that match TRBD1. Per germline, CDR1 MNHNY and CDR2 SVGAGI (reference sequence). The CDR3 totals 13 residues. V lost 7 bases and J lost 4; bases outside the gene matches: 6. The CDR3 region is CASKPSGGYGYTF. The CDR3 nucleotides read TGTGCCAGCAAACCATCAGGGGGCTATGGCTACACCTTC.

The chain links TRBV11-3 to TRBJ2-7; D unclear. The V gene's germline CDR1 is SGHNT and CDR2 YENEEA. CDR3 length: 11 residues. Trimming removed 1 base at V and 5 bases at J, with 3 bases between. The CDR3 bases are TGTGCCAGCAGCTTAGCGGACGAGCAGTACTTC. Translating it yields CASSLADEQYF.

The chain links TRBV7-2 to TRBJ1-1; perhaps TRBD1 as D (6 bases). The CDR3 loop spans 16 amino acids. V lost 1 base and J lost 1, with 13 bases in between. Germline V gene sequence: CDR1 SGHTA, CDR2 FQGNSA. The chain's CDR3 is CASSLGIGRGNTEAFF. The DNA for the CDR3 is TGTGCCAGCAGCTTAGGGATAGGCAGGGGGAACACTGAAGCTTTCTTT.

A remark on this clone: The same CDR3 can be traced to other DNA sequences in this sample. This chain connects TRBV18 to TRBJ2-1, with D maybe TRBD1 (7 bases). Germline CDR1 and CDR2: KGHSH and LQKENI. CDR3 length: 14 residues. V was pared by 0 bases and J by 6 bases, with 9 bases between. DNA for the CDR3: TGTGCCAGCTCACCACCGCAGGGGGGCAATGAGCAGTTCTTC. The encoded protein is CASSPPQGGNEQFF. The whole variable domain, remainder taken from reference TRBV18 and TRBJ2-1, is NAGVMQNPRHLVRRRGQEARLRCSPMKGHSHVYWYRQLPEEGLKFMVYLQKENIIDESGMPKERFSAEFPKEGPSILRIQQVVRGDSAAYFCASSPPQGGNEQFFGPGTRLTVL.

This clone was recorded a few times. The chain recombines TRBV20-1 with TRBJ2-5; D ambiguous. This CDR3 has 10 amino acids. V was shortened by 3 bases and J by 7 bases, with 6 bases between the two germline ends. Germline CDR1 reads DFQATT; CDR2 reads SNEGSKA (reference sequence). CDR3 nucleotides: TGCAGTGCTAGTCAGGCGACCCAGTACTTC. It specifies CSASQATQYF.

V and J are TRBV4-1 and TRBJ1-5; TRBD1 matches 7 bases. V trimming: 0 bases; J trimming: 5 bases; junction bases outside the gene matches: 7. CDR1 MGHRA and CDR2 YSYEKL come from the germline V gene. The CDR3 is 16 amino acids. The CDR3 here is CASSQDPGQIYQPQHF. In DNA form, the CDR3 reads TGCGCCAGCAGCCAAGATCCGGGACAGATATATCAGCCCCAGCATTTT.

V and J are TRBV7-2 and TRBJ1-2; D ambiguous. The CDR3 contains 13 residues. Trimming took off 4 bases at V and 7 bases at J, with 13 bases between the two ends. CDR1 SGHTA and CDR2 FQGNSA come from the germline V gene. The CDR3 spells CASSSLTGAGYTF. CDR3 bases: TGTGCCAGCAGCTCCCTAACGGGTGCTGGCTACACCTTC.